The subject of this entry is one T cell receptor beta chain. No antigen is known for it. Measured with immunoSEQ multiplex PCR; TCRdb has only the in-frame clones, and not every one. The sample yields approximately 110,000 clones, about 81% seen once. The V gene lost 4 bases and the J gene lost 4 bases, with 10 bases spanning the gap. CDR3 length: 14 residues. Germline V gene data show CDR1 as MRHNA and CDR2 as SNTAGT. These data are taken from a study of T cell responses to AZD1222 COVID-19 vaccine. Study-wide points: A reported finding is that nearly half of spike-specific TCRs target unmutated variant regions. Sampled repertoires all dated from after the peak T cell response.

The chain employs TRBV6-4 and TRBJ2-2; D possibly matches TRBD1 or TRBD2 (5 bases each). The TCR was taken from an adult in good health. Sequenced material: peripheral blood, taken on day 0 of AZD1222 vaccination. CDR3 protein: CASSVLGGTGELFF. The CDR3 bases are TGTGCCAGCAGTGTTCTTGGGGGCACCGGGGAGCTGTTTTTT.